The source of this T cell receptor beta chain is a study of cytomegalovirus exposure and HLA in healthy donors. As for the study in general: Among the 398 genotyped donors, approximately 80% were placed in the Caucasian-associated ancestry cluster.

Researchers ran the PCR with 60 Vbeta and 13 Jbeta primers. The protocol was immunoSEQ multiplex PCR, while the TCRdb copy is restricted to in-frame clones and leaves out a portion. The sample shows about 140,000 clones, about 80% of them seen only once. Study observations and caveats: In an earlier analysis, about 87% or about 30%: the productive usage of most TCR beta V segments. Information on immune exposure was restricted to one variable (CMV serostatus).

This CDR3 is 14 amino acids long. Germline CDR1 MNHEY, CDR2 SVGAGI. The trim removed 6 bases at V and 4 bases at J, leaving 5 bases unmatched. Though probably carrying unrecorded immune exposures, donors were nominally healthy at sampling. Of note for this clone: Its target is not known.

The chain joins TRBV6-5 to TRBJ1-1, with 10 bases fitting TRBD1. The specimen was PBMCs. The origin of this receptor is a male donor in good health and CMV-seropositive. CDR3 loop: CASRETGGGTEAFF. The DNA of the CDR3 is TGTGCCAGCAGGGAGACAGGGGGCGGCACTGAAGCTTTCTTT.